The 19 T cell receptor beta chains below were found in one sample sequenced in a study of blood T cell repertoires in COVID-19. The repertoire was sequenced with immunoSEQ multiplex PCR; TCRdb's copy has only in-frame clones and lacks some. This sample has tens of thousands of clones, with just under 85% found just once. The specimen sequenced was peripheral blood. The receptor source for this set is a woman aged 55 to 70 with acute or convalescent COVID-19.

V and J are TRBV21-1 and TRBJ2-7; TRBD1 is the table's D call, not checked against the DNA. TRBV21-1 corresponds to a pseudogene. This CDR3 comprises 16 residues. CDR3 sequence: CASSKGRPGQGYEQYF. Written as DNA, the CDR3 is TGTGCCAGCAGCAAGGGCAGACCGGGACAGGGCTACGAGCAGTACTTC.

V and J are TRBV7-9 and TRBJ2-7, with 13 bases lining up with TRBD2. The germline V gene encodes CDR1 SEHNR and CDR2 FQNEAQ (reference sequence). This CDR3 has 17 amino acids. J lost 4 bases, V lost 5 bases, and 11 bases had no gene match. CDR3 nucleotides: TGTGCCAGCAGCAAGACCGGGACTAGCGGGACAGCTTACGAGCAGTACTTC. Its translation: CASSKTGTSGTAYEQYF.

CDR3 bases: TGTGCCTGGAGTTATATCGTGAACACTGAAGCTTTCTTT. This encodes CAWSYIVNTEAFF. The V and J genes are TRBV30 and TRBJ1-1; D remains unclear. V lost 2 bases, J lost 0 bases, and 7 bases lay in between. This CDR3 is 13 amino acids long. The germline gives CDR1 GTSNPN, CDR2 SVGIG (reference sequence). Complete variable domain (other parts from reference TRBV30 and TRBJ1-1): SQTIHQWPATLVQPVGSPLSLECTVEGTSNPNLYWYRQAAGRGLQLLFYSVGIGQISSEVPQNLSASRPQDRQFILSSKKLLLSDSGFYLCAWSYIVNTEAFFGQGTRLTVV.

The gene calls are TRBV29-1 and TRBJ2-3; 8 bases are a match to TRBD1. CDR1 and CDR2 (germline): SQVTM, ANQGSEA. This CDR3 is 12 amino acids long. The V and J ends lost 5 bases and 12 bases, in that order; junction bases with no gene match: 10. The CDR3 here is CSVSWDRSVQYF. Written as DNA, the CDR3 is TGCAGCGTTTCTTGGGACAGGAGCGTTCAGTATTTT.

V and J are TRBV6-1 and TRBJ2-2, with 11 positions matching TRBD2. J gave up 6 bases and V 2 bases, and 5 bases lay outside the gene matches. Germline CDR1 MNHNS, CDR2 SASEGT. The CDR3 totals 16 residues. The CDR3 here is CASSESLAGGSGELFF. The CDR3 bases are TGTGCCAGCAGTGAATCGCTAGCGGGAGGCTCCGGGGAGCTGTTTTTT.

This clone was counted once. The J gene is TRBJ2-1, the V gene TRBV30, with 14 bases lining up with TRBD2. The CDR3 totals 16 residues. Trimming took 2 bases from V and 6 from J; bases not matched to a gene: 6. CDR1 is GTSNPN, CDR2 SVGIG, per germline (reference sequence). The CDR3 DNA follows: TGTGCCTGGAGTATGGGACTAGCGGGAGCGGGCAATGAGCAGTTCTTC. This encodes CAWSMGLAGAGNEQFF. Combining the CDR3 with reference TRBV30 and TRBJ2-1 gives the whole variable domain SQTIHQWPATLVQPVGSPLSLECTVEGTSNPNLYWYRQAAGRGLQLLFYSVGIGQISSEVPQNLSASRPQDRQFILSSKKLLLSDSGFYLCAWSMGLAGAGNEQFFGPGTRLTVL.

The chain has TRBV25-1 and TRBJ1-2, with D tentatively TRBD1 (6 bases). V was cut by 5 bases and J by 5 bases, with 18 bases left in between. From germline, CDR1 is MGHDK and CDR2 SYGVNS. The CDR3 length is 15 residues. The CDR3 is CASSPAGALEYGYTF. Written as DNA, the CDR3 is TGTGCCAGCAGTCCGGCGGGGGCCCTCGAGTATGGCTACACCTTC.

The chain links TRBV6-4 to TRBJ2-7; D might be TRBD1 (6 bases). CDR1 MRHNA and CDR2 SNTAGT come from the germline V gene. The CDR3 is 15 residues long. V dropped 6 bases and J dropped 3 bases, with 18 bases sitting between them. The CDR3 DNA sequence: TGTGCCAGCAGACGACAGGTTCCTGGGGGCTACGAGCAGTACTTC. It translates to CASRRQVPGGYEQYF.

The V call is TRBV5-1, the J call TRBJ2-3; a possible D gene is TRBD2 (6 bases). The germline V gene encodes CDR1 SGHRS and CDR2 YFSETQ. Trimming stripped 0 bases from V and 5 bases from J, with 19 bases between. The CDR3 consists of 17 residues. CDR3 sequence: CASSLAYLGGGIDTQYF. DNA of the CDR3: TGCGCCAGCAGCTTGGCCTACCTTGGAGGAGGGATAGATACGCAGTATTTT.

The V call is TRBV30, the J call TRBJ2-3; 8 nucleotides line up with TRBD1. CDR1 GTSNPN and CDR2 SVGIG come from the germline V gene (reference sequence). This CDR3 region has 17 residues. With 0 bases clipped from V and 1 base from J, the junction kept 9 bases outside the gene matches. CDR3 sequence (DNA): TGTGCCTGGAGTGTACTATGGACAGGGCGTGGCACAGATACGCAGTATTTT. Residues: CAWSVLWTGRGTDTQYF.

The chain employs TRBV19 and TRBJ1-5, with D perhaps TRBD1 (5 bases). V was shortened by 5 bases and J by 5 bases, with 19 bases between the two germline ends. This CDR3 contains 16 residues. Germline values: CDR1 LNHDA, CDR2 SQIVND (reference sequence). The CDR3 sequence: CASSPPRQLRYQPQHF. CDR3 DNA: TGTGCCAGTAGTCCCCCGAGACAGCTTCGCTATCAGCCCCAGCATTTT.

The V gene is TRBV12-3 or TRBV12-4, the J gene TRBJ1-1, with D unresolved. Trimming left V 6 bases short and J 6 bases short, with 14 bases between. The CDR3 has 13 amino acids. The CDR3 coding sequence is TGTGCCAGCAGACTATCGGCGGCCGCTGAAGCTTTCTTT. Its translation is CASRLSAAAEAFF.

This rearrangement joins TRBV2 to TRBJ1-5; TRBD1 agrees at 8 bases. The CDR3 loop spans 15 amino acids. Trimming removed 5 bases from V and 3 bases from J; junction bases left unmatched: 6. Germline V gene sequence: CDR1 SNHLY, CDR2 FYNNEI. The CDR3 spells CASSYGQGHNQPQHF. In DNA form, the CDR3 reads TGTGCCAGCAGTTACGGACAGGGCCACAATCAGCCCCAGCATTTT.

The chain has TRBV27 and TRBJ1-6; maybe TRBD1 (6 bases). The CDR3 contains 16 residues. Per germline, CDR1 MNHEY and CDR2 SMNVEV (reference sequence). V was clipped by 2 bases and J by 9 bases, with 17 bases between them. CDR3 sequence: CASSLITGLIRSPLHF. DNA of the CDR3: TGTGCCAGCAGTTTAATTACAGGGCTTATCCGTTCACCCCTCCACTTT.

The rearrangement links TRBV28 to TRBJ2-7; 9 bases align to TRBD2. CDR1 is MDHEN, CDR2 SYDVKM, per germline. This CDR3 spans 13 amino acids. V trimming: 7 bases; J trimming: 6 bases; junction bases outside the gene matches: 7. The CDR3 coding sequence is TGTGCCAGCATAAGGCTAGCGGGACGCGAGCAGTACTTC. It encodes CASIRLAGREQYF. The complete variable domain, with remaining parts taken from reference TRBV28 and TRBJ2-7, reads DVKVTQSSRYLVKRTGEKVFLECVQDMDHENMFWYRQDPGLGLRLIYFSYDVKMKEKGDIPEGYSVSREKKERFSLILESASTNQTSMYLCASIRLAGREQYFGPGTRLTVT.

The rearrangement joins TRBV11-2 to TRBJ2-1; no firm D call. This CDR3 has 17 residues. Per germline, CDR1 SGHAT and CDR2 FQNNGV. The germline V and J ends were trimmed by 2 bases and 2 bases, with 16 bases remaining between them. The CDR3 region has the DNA TGTGCCAGCAGCTTAATTCGAGGCCATTCTGCCTACAATGAGCAGTTCTTC. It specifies CASSLIRGHSAYNEQFF.

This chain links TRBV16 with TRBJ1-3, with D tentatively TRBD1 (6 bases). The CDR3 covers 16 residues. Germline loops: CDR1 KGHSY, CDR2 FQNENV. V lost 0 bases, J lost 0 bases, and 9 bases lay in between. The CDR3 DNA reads TGTGCCAGCAGCCAATCGGGGACAAGCTCTGGAAACACCATATATTTT. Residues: CASSQSGTSSGNTIYF.

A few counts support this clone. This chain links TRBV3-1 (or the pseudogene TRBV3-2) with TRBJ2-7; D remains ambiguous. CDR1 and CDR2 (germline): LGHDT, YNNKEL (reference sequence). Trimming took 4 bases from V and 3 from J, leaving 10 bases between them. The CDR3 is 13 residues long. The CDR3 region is CASSRAEFYEQYF. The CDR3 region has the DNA TGTGCCAGCAGCCGGGCAGAATTCTACGAGCAGTACTTC.

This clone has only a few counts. This CDR3 is CASTSARVGNQPQHF. The DNA of the CDR3 is TGTGCCAGCACGTCGGCGAGGGTTGGGAATCAGCCCCAGCATTTT. The chain carries TRBV6-5 and TRBJ1-5; D unclear. CDR1 and CDR2 from the germline V gene are MNHEY and SVGAGI. V was cut by 7 bases and J by 4 bases, with 17 bases left in between. This CDR3 has 15 amino acids.